The clone carrying this T cell receptor (beta chain) was detected only a few times. The data stem from a study of CD8+ T cells in alopecia areata. This CDR3 region has 10 residues. Germline V gene sequence: CDR1 SNHLY, CDR2 FYNNEI. The ends were cut back, 6 bases at V and 3 bases at J, with 3 bases in the middle. Noted treatment: oral pan-JAK inhibitor, 5-10 mg twice daily. It was from alopecia areata patients that lesional scalp punch biopsies and peripheral blood were collected. cDNA serving as the sequencing template came from extracted, reverse transcribed RNA. Libraries were prepared by immunoSEQ multiplex PCR; TCRdb keeps only in-frame clonotypes and omits some of them. Counted here are around 200,000 clones, roughly three fifths occurring once; the ten biggest clones make up roughly an eighth.

The receptor comes from a human donor with alopecia areata. Here the sequenced sample was CD8+ T cells sorted from blood, taken at week 24, from a patient treated with tofacitinib. V is TRBV2 and J is TRBJ2-7; D is undetermined. CDR3 in DNA: TGTGCCAGCAGAATCTACGAGCAGTACTTC. Amino acids: CASRIYEQYF.